The rows below give T cell receptor beta chains drawn from one sample of a study of response to subunit inactivated influenza vaccine. Each CDR3 protein is one row after TCRdb ran MiXCR on the RT-PCR reads. The data hold about 520,000 distinct CDR3 sequences, with more than 7% observed a single time. The specimen was PBMCs from blood, collected roughly 24 months after vaccination. Every receptor here comes from a man aged 45 to 70 who received an inactivated influenza vaccine. The CDR3 runs from the conserved cysteine through the conserved F or W. The order of the fields is CDR3 protein, V gene, J gene.

CASSLAQGAPGYTF	TRBV7-2	TRBJ1-2
CASSLTSGYTGANVLTF	TRBV7-9	TRBJ2-6
CAWSSKGVETQYF	TRBV30	TRBJ2-5
CASSQDPAPGNYGYTF	TRBV4-1	TRBJ1-2
CASSVRDISSGNTIYF	TRBV12-3/TRBV12-4	TRBJ1-3
CASSDPGSIYPDTQYF	TRBV2	TRBJ2-3
CSTTGQGKNTEAFF	TRBV29-1	TRBJ1-1
CSAVIGGGYSYEQYF	TRBV20-1	TRBJ2-7
CASSLQTGVETQYF	TRBV7-2	TRBJ2-5
CASSLDGNTGELFF	TRBV5-1	TRBJ2-2
CASRRTSGSYEQYF	TRBV25-1	TRBJ2-7
CASSSHRARESGANVLTF	TRBV19	TRBJ2-6
CASSFYETYEQYF	TRBV7-2	TRBJ2-7
CASRIRDSEAFF	TRBV6-1	TRBJ1-1
CASSFQGTSGAYEQYF	TRBV7-2	TRBJ2-7
CASSLVGSGGALDIQYF	TRBV5-1	TRBJ2-4
CASSQGRFQETQYF	TRBV4-2	TRBJ2-5
CAIRGGPRDRDYYEQYF	TRBV10-3	TRBJ2-7
CASSISGNTGELFF	TRBV12-3/TRBV12-4	TRBJ2-2
CSARLAYNEQFF	TRBV20-1	TRBJ2-1
CASSPRDRGLYEQFF	TRBV6-2/TRBV6-3	TRBJ2-1
CSASDLAGGTDTQYF	TRBV20-1	TRBJ2-3
CASSQGLAGVYNEQFF	TRBV4-1	TRBJ2-1
CASSLGGRTNTGELFF	TRBV5-6	TRBJ2-2
CASSSYGTASFSSTNEKLFF	TRBV7-6	TRBJ1-4
CSARIGGGDYEQYF	TRBV20-1	TRBJ2-7
CASSLWTQGTNYGYTF	TRBV28	TRBJ1-2
CASSGGNRGSNQPQHF	TRBV2	TRBJ1-5
CASSLPGRSSYNEQFF	TRBV28	TRBJ2-1
CSARDLLLGRPKSYGYTF	TRBV20-1	TRBJ1-2
CASSYSDYLGETQYF	TRBV5-5	TRBJ2-5
CSARGLAENQYF	TRBV20-1	TRBJ2-5
CASSFTSARLTYEQYF	TRBV5-1	TRBJ2-7
CASSLGPGSSYNEQFF	TRBV9	TRBJ2-1
CASSHRRRGQETQYF	TRBV4-3	TRBJ2-5
CASSYDGRLVQSSYNEQFF	TRBV6-2/TRBV6-3	TRBJ2-1
CASSSDNRGYEQYF	TRBV5-1	TRBJ2-7
CASSGTSGGTYEQYF	TRBV5-1	TRBJ2-7
CSYIRDTGFMNTEAFF	TRBV20-1	TRBJ1-1
CASSPAPSYEQYF	TRBV3-1	TRBJ2-7
CASSEFSGEDTGELFF	TRBV2	TRBJ2-2
CASSFGTHNEQFF	TRBV12-3/TRBV12-4	TRBJ2-1
CASSLGGRESYNEQFF	TRBV5-1	TRBJ2-1
CASSYSVGGSYEQYF	TRBV6-5	TRBJ2-7
CASSLMAETQYF	TRBV6-2/TRBV6-3	TRBJ2-5
CASSRDRGPRLGYEQYF	TRBV5-1	TRBJ2-7
CASSERDDRGPYEQYF	TRBV6-1	TRBJ2-7
CASSYRQDTGTKAFF	TRBV6-5	TRBJ1-1
CSARIGAPNTEAFF	TRBV20-1	TRBJ1-1
CASSSGVGGNSPLHF	TRBV12-3/TRBV12-4	TRBJ1-6
CASSQQVAAYNEQFF	TRBV7-3	TRBJ2-1
CASSRDRVEETQYF	TRBV14	TRBJ2-5